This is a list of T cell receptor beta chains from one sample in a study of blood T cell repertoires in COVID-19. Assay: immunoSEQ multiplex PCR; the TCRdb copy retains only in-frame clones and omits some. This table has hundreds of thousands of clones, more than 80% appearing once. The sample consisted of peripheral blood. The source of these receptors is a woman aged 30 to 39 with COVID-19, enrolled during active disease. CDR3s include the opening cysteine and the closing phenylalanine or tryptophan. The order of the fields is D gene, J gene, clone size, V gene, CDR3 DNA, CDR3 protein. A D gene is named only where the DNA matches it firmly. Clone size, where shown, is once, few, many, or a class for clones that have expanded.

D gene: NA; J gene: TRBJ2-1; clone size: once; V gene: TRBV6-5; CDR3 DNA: TGTGCCAGCAGTTATGGCAGTTTCTATGAGCAGTTCTTC; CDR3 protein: CASSYGSFYEQFF
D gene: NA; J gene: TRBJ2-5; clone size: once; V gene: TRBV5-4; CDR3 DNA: TGTGCCAGCAGTCCGCAGGGGGAGACCCAGTACTTC; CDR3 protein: CASSPQGETQYF
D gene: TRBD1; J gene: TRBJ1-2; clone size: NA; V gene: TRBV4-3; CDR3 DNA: TGCGCCAGCAGCCAAGACCAAACAGGGGGCTTTAATGGCTACACCTTC; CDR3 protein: CASSQDQTGGFNGYTF
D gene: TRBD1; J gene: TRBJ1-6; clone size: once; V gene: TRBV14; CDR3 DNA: TGTGCCAGCAGCCCTTTACAGGGGGCAGGGTCACCCCTCCACTTT; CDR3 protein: CASSPLQGAGSPLHF
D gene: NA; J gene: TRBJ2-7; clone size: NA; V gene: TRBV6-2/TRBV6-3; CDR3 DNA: TGTGCCAGCAGTTACGGGCGGGGGCCCCCCTACGAGCAGTACTTC; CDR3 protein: CASSYGRGPPYEQYF
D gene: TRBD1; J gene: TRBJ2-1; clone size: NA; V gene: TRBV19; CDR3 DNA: TGTGCCAGTAGATGGACAGGGCACAATGAGCAGTTCTTC; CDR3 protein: CASRWTGHNEQFF
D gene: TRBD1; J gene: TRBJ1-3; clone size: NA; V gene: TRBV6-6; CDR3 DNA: TGTGCCAGCAGTCGTGCCGGGACAGCGAACTCTGGAAACACCATATATTTT; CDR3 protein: CASSRAGTANSGNTIYF
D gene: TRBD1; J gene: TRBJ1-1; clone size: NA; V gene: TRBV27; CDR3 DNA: TGTGCCAGCAGTTTATCGAAGGGGGCGGGCACTGAAGCTTTCTTT; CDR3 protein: CASSLSKGAGTEAFF
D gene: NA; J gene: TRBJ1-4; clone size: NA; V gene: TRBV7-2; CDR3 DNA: TGTGCCAGCAGCCCTCCGGCCGGGGCTAATGAAAAACTGTTTTTT; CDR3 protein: CASSPPAGANEKLFF
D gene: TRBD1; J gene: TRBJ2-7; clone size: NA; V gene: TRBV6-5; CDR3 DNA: TGTGCCAGCAGTTACAGGGGGCCGGGGGAGCAGTACTTC; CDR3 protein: CASSYRGPGEQYF
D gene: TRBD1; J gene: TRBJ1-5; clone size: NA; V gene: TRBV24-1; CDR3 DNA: TGTGCCACCAGTAAAGGGGGCTTCCAGCCCCAGCATTTT; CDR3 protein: CATSKGGFQPQHF
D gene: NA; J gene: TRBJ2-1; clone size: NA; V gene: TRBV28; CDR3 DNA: TGTGCCAGCAGTTCCCAGGGTTACAATGAGCAGTTCTTC; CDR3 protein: CASSSQGYNEQFF
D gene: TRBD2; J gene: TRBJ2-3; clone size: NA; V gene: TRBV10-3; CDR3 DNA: TGTGCCATCAGTGTATACGCGGGGGGGAGCACAGATACGCAGTATTTT; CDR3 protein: CAISVYAGGSTDTQYF
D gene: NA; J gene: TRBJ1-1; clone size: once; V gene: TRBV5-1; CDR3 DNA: TGCGCCAGCAGCTTGGATATTTTAACTGAAGCTTTCTTT; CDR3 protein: CASSLDILTEAFF
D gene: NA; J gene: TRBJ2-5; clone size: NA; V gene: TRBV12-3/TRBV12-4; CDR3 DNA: TGTGCCAGCAGAGGGTGGCGGGGAGAGACCCAGTACTTC; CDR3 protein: CASRGWRGETQYF
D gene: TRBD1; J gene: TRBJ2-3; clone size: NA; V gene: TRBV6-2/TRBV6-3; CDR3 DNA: TGTGCCAGCAGTCCCTGGACAGGGGGTGTCACAGATACGCAGTATTTT; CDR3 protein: CASSPWTGGVTDTQYF
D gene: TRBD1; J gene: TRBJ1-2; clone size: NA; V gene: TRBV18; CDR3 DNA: TGTGCCAGCTCACCATCGGGACAGACGAACTATGGCTACACCTTC; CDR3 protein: CASSPSGQTNYGYTF
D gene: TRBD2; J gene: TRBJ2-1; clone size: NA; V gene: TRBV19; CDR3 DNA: TGTGCCAGTAGTACTCTTCCGGGACTAGGGAATGAGCAGTTCTTC; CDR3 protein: CASSTLPGLGNEQFF
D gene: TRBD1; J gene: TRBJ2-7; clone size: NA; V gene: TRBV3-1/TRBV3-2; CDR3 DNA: TGTGCCAGCAGTCGGACAGGGGGATCCTACGAGCAGTACTTC; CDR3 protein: CASSRTGGSYEQYF
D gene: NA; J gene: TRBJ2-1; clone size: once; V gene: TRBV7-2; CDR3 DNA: TGTGCCAGCAGCTTAGAGATGCGGTGGAATGAGCAGTTCTTC; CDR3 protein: CASSLEMRWNEQFF
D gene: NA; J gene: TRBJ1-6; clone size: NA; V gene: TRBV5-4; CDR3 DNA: TGTGCCAGCAGCCCCGGGGGGTCTAGTAATTCACCCCTCCACTTT; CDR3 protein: CASSPGGSSNSPLHF
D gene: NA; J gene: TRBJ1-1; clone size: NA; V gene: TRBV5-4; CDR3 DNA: TGTGCCAGCAGCCCGAGCGGCCGAAACACTGAAGCTTTCTTT; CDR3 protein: CASSPSGRNTEAFF
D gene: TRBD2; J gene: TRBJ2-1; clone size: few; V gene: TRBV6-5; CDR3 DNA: TGTGCCAGCAGTCCAGGGACTATCAATGAGCAGTTCTTC; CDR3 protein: CASSPGTINEQFF
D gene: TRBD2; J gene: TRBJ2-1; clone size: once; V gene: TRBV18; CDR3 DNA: TGTGCCAGCTCACCAAACGGGGGGGGTCACAATGAGCAGTTCTTC; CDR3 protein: CASSPNGGGHNEQFF
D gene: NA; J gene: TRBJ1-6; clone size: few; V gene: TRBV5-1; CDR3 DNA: TGCGCCAGCAGCTTGGCGGACACCGGATCACCCCTCCACTTT; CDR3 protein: CASSLADTGSPLHF
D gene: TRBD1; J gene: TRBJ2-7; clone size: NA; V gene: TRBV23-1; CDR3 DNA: TGCGCCAGCAGTCAAACGACCAGGGGGTATCGGTTGTACGAGCAGTACTTC; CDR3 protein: CASSQTTRGYRLYEQYF
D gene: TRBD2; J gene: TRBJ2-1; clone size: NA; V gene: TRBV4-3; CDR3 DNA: TGCGCCAGCAGCTCTAGCGGGGGGGGATACAATGAGCAGTTCTTC; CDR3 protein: CASSSSGGGYNEQFF
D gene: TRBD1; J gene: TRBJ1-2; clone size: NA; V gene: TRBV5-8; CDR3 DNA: TGTGCCAGCAGGTCTACAGGGGTTGGTGGCTACACCTTC; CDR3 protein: CASRSTGVGGYTF
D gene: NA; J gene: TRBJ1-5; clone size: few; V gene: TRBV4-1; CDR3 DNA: TGCGCCAGCAGCCAGGAGTATAACTTGGGCAATCAGCCCCAGCATTTT; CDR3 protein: CASSQEYNLGNQPQHF
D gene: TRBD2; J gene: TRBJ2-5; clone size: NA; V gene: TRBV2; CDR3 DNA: TGTGCCAGTTCTTTCGGACTAGCGGTGACCCAGTACTTC; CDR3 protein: CASSFGLAVTQYF
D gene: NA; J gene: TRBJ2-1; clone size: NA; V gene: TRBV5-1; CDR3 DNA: TGCGCCAGCAGCTTGGGACGGGGGTTTGAGGAGCAGTTCTTC; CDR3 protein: CASSLGRGFEEQFF
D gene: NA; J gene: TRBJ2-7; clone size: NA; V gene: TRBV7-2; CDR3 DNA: TGTGCCAGCAGCTTAGGCCAGGGGAGATACGAGCAGTACTTC; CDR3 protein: CASSLGQGRYEQYF
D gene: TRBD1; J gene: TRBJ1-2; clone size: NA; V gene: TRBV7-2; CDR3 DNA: TGTGCCAGCAGCTTATATGGGACAGGGAATCCCACTAGAGGCTACACCTTC; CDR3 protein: CASSLYGTGNPTRGYTF
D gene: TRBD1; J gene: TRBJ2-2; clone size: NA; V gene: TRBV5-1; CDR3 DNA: TGCGCCAGCAGCCCCCGGACAGGGCTGGCCGGGGAGCTGTTTTTT; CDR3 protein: CASSPRTGLAGELFF
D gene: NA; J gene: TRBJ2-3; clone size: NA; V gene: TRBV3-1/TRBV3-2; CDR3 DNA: TGTGCCAGCAGCCAACAGGGATATTCCCGAGATACGCAGTATTTT; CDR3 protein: CASSQQGYSRDTQYF
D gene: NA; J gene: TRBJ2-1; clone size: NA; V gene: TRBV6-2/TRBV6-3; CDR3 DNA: TGTGCCAGCAGTTACTCTACAAAACTAGCCGTCTCCTACAATGAGCAGTTCTTC; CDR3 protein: CASSYSTKLAVSYNEQFF
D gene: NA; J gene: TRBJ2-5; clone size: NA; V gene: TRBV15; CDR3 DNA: TGTGCCACCAGCAGAGTTCCAGGGTTAGAGACCCAGTACTTC; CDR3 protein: CATSRVPGLETQYF
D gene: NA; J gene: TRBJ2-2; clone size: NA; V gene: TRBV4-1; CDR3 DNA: TGCGCCAGCAGCCAAGTTGTATTAGCGGCCGGGGAGCTGTTTTTT; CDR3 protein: CASSQVVLAAGELFF
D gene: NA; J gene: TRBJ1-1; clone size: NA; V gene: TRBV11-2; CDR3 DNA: TGTGCCAGCAGCTCCCTAGGCAGGGATATCACTGAAGCTTTCTTT; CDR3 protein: CASSSLGRDITEAFF
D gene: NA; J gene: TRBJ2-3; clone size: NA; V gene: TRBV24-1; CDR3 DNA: TGTGCCACCAGTGATCTCGGAGGGCGGTACGCCACAGATACGCAGTATTTT; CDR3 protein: CATSDLGGRYATDTQYF
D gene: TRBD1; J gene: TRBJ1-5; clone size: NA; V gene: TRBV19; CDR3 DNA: TGTGCCAGTAGTAACTACAGGGGAAACAATCAGCCCCAGCATTTT; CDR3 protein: CASSNYRGNNQPQHF